The 19 T cell receptor beta chains in this list originate from one sample, sequenced in a study of CD8 T cells in ankylosing spondylitis. Study results and caveats: The study identified a TCR beta motif of under ten highly homologous variants that appeared characteristic of ankylosing spondylitis blood.

Their cognate antigens are unknown. MiXCR was run by TCRdb on the 5' RACE reads, yielding one entry per CDR3 protein. The table includes fewer than 400,000 distinct CDR3 sequences, around 20% detected once. Sequencing was carried out using blood, either unsorted or a sorted T cell fraction (not recorded which). Receptor source: a male donor with ankylosing spondylitis.

This clonotype occurred many times. J is TRBJ2-3 and V is TRBV27; 10 nucleotides align to TRBD1. The CDR3 sequence is 16 residues long. CDR1 is MNHEY, CDR2 SMNVEV, per germline (reference sequence). The V gene end was trimmed by 6 bases and the J gene end by 5 bases; junction bases not matched to a gene: 11. The CDR3 DNA sequence: TGTGCCAGCAGCCCCGGGACAGGGGCGGAAATAGATACGCAGTATTTT. Amino acids: CASSPGTGAEIDTQYF.

The V call is TRBV10-3, the J call TRBJ1-2; possibly TRBD1 for D (6 bases). The V gene's germline CDR1 is ENHRY and CDR2 SYGVKD. The CDR3 totals 15 residues. The V and J ends lost 3 bases and 8 bases respectively, with 19 bases between them. The CDR3 here is CAISDRGGETGGYTF. In nucleotides, the CDR3 is TGTGCCATCAGTGATAGAGGTGGTGAGACAGGCGGCTACACCTTC.

This clonotype was counted only a few times. V is TRBV11-2 and J is TRBJ2-2, with 7 nucleotides matching TRBD2. The CDR3 covers 19 residues. Germline trimming cut 6 bases from V and 2 bases from J; bases unmatched to any gene: 18. In germline, CDR1 is SGHAT, CDR2 FQNNGV. CDR3 sequence (DNA): TGTGCCAGCAGTCGTGCACTTCTGGCTAGCGGTTTTAACACCGGGGAGCTGTTTTTT. Translating gives CASSRALLASGFNTGELFF. The variable domain in full, completed from reference TRBV11-2 and TRBJ2-2, reads EAGVAQSPRYKIIEKRQSVAFWCNPISGHATLYWYQQILGQGPKLLIQFQNNGVVDDSQLPKDRFSAERLKGVDSTLKIQPAKLEDSAVYLCASSRALLASGFNTGELFFGEGSRLTVL.

This sequence joins TRBV7-8 and TRBJ1-2; D is undetermined. CDR1 SGHVS and CDR2 FQNEAQ come from the germline V gene. The length of the CDR3 is 14 residues. The V end was cut by 4 bases, the J end by 6 bases, with 15 bases between. The chain's CDR3 is CASSSYLTGDGYTF. For the CDR3, the DNA is TGTGCCAGCAGCTCCTACTTGACCGGGGATGGCTACACCTTC. Using reference TRBV7-8 and TRBJ1-2 for the parts outside the CDR3, the full variable domain is GAGVSQSPRYKVAKRGQDVALRCDPISGHVSLFWYQQALGQGPEFLTYFQNEAQLDKSGLPSDRFFAERPEGSVSTLKIQRTQQEDSAVYLCASSSYLTGDGYTFGSGTRLTVV.

The J gene is TRBJ1-2, the V gene TRBV20-1; no firm D call. The CDR3 contains 14 residues. Per germline, CDR1 DFQATT and CDR2 SNEGSKA (reference sequence). V gave up 1 base and J gave up 8 bases, with 17 bases separating them. The CDR3 nucleotides read TGCAGTGCTAGAGCCCCCGGGTCAAATCAAGGCTACACCTTC. Translation: CSARAPGSNQGYTF.

This clonotype was counted at least ten times. The V call is TRBV28, the J call TRBJ2-7; 7 bases match TRBD1. Looked up from germline, CDR1 is MDHEN and CDR2 is SYDVKM. After removal of 4 bases from V and 3 bases from J, the junction contained 6 bases not matched to a gene. The CDR3 covers 14 residues. The CDR3 nucleotides are TGTGCCAGCAGTTCCCGACAGGGCCGCTACGAGCAGTACTTC. This encodes CASSSRQGRYEQYF.

This clonotype was found a few times. The chain carries TRBV29-1 and TRBJ2-7; 10 bases are shared with TRBD2. The junction had 12 bases not matched to a gene; V was cut back by 0 bases and J by 7 bases. Germline V gene data show CDR1 as SQVTM and CDR2 as ANQGSEA. The CDR3 length is 16 residues. In nucleotides, the CDR3 is TGCAGCGTTGAAGATACTGGACTAGCGGTGAGCCGGGAGCAGTACTTC. This encodes CSVEDTGLAVSREQYF.

V is TRBV7-9 and J is TRBJ1-1; D is uncertain. The germline CDR1 and CDR2 sequences are SEHNR and FQNEAQ (reference sequence). The CDR3 is 12 amino acids. Trimming cost V 4 bases and J 4 bases, with 7 bases left between them. CDR3 DNA: TGTGCCAGCAGCTGGGAAATCACTGAAGCTTTCTTT. This gives the protein CASSWEITEAFF.

The V and J genes are TRBV7-2 and TRBJ1-1; a possible D gene is TRBD1 (5 bases). CDR1 and CDR2 (germline): SGHTA, FQGNSA. CDR3 size: 15 residues. The V gene lost 4 bases and the J gene lost 0 bases, with 12 bases spanning the gap. As DNA, the CDR3 is TGTGCCAGCAGCTGGCGGGGACCGTTGAACACTGAAGCTTTCTTT. It is translated as CASSWRGPLNTEAFF.

This clonotype was picked up one time. The chain employs TRBV6-1 and TRBJ2-6; 9 bases line up with TRBD1. Germline-derived CDR1 and CDR2 are MNHNS and SASEGT. This CDR3 is 17 amino acids long. Unmatched junction bases numbered 5, after V lost 5 bases and J lost 0 bases. CDR3 protein: CASSQLDRGSGANVLTF. CDR3 sequence (DNA): TGTGCCAGCAGTCAACTGGACAGGGGCTCTGGGGCCAACGTCCTGACTTTC.

Comments on this clonotype: An end of the junction differs from the germline gene, which may be a read error. This chain links TRBV5-6 with TRBJ2-5; D gene uncertain. Germline V CDR1 and CDR2: SGHDT, YYEEEE. The CDR3 consists of 11 residues. Written as DNA, the CDR3 is TGTGCCAGCTGCTTGAGGGAGACCCAGTACTTC. Its translation is CASCLRETQYF.

This clonotype has a handful of counts. The CDR3 nucleotides read TGTGCCAGCAGTACCTCGACAGGGGATAATGAAAAACTGTTTTTT. Protein: CASSTSTGDNEKLFF. V usage is TRBV2 and J usage is TRBJ1-4, with 8 bases that match TRBD1. The CDR3 spans 15 residues. With 5 bases clipped from V and 4 bases from J, the junction kept 6 bases outside the gene matches. Germline assignment: CDR1 SNHLY and CDR2 FYNNEI.

The V call is TRBV7-3, the J call TRBJ2-2; possible D gene TRBD1, 5 bases. Germline V lookup: CDR1 SGHTA, CDR2 FQGTGA. The CDR3 length is 14 residues. V was clipped by 5 bases and J by 6 bases, with 13 bases between them. CDR3 DNA: TGTGCCAGCAGCCGACAGTTTATCGCCGGGGAGCTGTTTTTT. This codes for CASSRQFIAGELFF.

This clonotype turned up a few times. CDR3 amino acids: CASSFSASNQPQHF. The CDR3 DNA is TGTGCCAGCAGTTTTAGCGCGAGCAATCAGCCCCAGCATTTT. The V gene is TRBV12-3 or TRBV12-4, the J gene TRBJ1-5; no firm D call. This CDR3 contains 14 residues. Trimming took off 3 bases at V and 1 base at J, with 7 bases between the two ends.

This clonotype was recorded a few times. The CDR3 coding sequence is TGTGCCAGCAGACCTGGACAGCGGCTCTATAATTCACCCCTCCACTTT. It encodes CASRPGQRLYNSPLHF. The chain recombines TRBV6-1 with TRBJ1-6; maybe TRBD1 (6 bases). There are 16 residues in the CDR3. CDR1 is MNHNS, CDR2 SASEGT, per germline. Trimming took off 6 bases at V and 3 bases at J, with 15 bases between the two ends.

The chain recombines TRBV12-3 or TRBV12-4 with TRBJ2-1, with D unclear. With 3 bases removed from V and 10 bases from J, the gap between germline ends came to 13 bases. The CDR3 is 13 residues long. The CDR3, as DNA: TGTGCCAGCAGTTTGCTGGGTTTAGGGGAGCAGTTCTTC. Translated: CASSLLGLGEQFF.

A few counts support this clonotype. This chain joins TRBV5-1 and TRBJ1-1, with D unresolved. Trimming removed 4 bases from V and 1 base from J, with 11 bases in between. The CDR3 runs to 14 residues. Germline assignment: CDR1 SGHRS and CDR2 YFSETQ. The CDR3 DNA reads TGCGCCAGCAGCGCATTAGGACGGAACACTGAAGCTTTCTTT. This codes for CASSALGRNTEAFF.

DNA for the CDR3: TGCGCCAGCAGACCCGGGGGGGCGGAAGAGACCCAGTACTTC. This sequence encodes CASRPGGAEETQYF. This chain connects TRBV5-1 to TRBJ2-5, with TRBD2 matching over 8 bases. The germline V gene has CDR1 SGHRS and CDR2 YFSETQ. V lost 5 bases, J lost 3 bases, and 6 bases stayed unmatched. This CDR3 has 14 residues.

This clonotype appeared a few times. The rearrangement joins TRBV28 to TRBJ2-3, with D possibly being TRBD1 or TRBD2 (5 bases each). The CDR3 has 14 residues. Germline V CDR1 and CDR2: MDHEN, SYDVKM. With 2 bases removed from V and 1 base from J, the gap between germline ends came to 7 bases. This CDR3 is CASSLGDRTDTQYF. The CDR3 bases are TGTGCCAGCAGTTTAGGGGACCGCACAGATACGCAGTATTTT.